This record covers a single TCR beta chain. Original data processing: Amplified reference gene primers provided the basis for estimating nucleated cell counts. TCRdb's table, derived via immunoSEQ multiplex PCR, lists solely in-frame clones and lacks some. The DNA was the basis for D and trimming; V, J and clone size are from that table. The profile shows under 200,000 clones, 83% of them singletons. The CDR3 is 14 residues long. Germline CDR1 MNHEY, CDR2 SVGAGI. Trimming took 5 bases from V and 7 from J; bases not matched to a gene: 7. The entry originates in a study of blood T cell repertoires in COVID-19. Study summary: The United States, Italy and Spain were the sources of the acute and convalescent COVID-19 samples. PBMCs, B-cell-depleted T cells, or T cells were the source of the cDNA or gDNA that made up the material.

This clonotype originated in a woman of 80 years or more with acute or convalescent COVID-19. The gene calls are TRBV6-5 and TRBJ1-4, with TRBD1 identical over 7 bases. Specimen: peripheral blood. The CDR3 sequence is CASSKQGRGEKLFF. Here the CDR3 DNA reads TGTGCCAGCAGTAAACAGGGGAGAGGTGAAAAACTGTTTTTT.